This entry lists 9 T cell receptor beta chains sequenced from one sample in a study of OX40 agonist ivuxolimab in advanced cancers. Clones were sequenced by immunoSEQ multiplex PCR, and TCRdb holds only the in-frame ones, with some missing. The sample shows under 60,000 clones, 85% to 95% of them seen only once. Specimen: CD4+ or CD8+ T cells sorted from blood, collected in a trial of the OX40 agonist ivuxolimab. These receptors were collected from an adult with an advanced solid tumor such as melanoma, head and neck, liver or kidney cancer.

This chain connects TRBV6-1 to TRBJ2-7; no reliable D call. With 6 bases removed from V and 2 bases from J, the gap between germline ends came to 8 bases. Germline CDR1 is MNHNS and CDR2 is SASEGT. The CDR3 runs to 12 residues. The CDR3 sequence is CASRDLAYEQYF. Written as DNA, the CDR3 is TGTGCCAGCAGGGATTTAGCCTACGAGCAGTACTTC.

This clone has only one observation. V and J are TRBV4-1 and TRBJ2-2, with D uncertain. Germline V lookup: CDR1 MGHRA, CDR2 YSYEKL. V was shortened by 1 base and J by 4 bases, with 10 bases between the two germline ends. CDR3 size: 15 residues. CDR3 region: CASSQVLGFTGELFF. CDR3 in DNA: TGCGCCAGCAGCCAAGTCCTGGGATTCACCGGGGAGCTGTTTTTT.

The chain carries TRBV28 and TRBJ2-5; perhaps TRBD2 as D (6 bases). Germline CDR1 reads MDHEN; CDR2 reads SYDVKM. With 7 bases removed from V and 5 bases from J, the gap between germline ends came to 14 bases. The CDR3 consists of 13 residues. In DNA, the CDR3 is TGTGCCAGCACCGCGGCAGGGAGGGAGACCCAGTACTTC. Its protein product is CASTAAGRETQYF. Full variable domain (missing parts from reference TRBV28 and TRBJ2-5): DVKVTQSSRYLVKRTGEKVFLECVQDMDHENMFWYRQDPGLGLRLIYFSYDVKMKEKGDIPEGYSVSREKKERFSLILESASTNQTSMYLCASTAAGRETQYFGPGTRLLVL.

The J gene is TRBJ2-1, the V gene TRBV7-9; 13 bases align to TRBD2. This CDR3 has 18 amino acids. The ends lost 4 bases at V and 0 bases at J; junction bases unmatched: 6. Germline values: CDR1 SEHNR, CDR2 FQNEAQ (reference sequence). The CDR3 DNA is TGTGCCAGCAGCTCATCCGGACTAGCGGGGGCCTCCTACAATGAGCAGTTCTTC. It is translated as CASSSSGLAGASYNEQFF.

The count of this clone is one. The V call is TRBV11-3, the J call TRBJ2-2; D remains ambiguous. CDR3 length equals 15 residues. The germline V and J ends were trimmed by 1 base and 0 bases, with 6 bases remaining between them. The germline V gene has CDR1 SGHNT and CDR2 YENEEA. The CDR3 loop is CASSLGVTNTGELFF. CDR3 bases: TGTGCCAGCAGCTTAGGGGTAACGAACACCGGGGAGCTGTTTTTT.

The chain joins TRBV12-2 to TRBJ1-6; the D call TRBD1 from the table was never checked on the DNA. TRBV12-2 is a known pseudogene. The CDR3 contains 14 residues. CDR3 loop: CASRLVTGNSPLHF. The CDR3, as DNA: TGTGCAAGTCGCTTAGTCACAGGAAATTCACCCCTCCACTTT.

This clone has only one observation. This chain connects TRBV6-1 to TRBJ2-7, with 10 bases that match TRBD2. The germline gives CDR1 MNHNS, CDR2 SASEGT. The CDR3 runs to 15 residues. Trimming removed 2 bases from V and 7 bases from J; junction bases left unmatched: 8. The CDR3 is CASSETSGNYLEQYF. CDR3 coding DNA: TGTGCCAGCAGTGAAACTAGCGGGAACTATCTGGAGCAGTACTTC.

The chain combines TRBV29-1 with TRBJ2-5; D gene ambiguous. CDR1 is SQVTM and CDR2 is ANQGSEA in the germline V gene. V lost 3 bases, J lost 4 bases, and 15 bases lay in between. The CDR3 totals 14 residues. The CDR3 sequence: CSVDGPGSAETQYF. CDR3 in DNA: TGCAGCGTTGACGGGCCAGGATCGGCAGAGACCCAGTACTTC.

V is TRBV7-9 and J is TRBJ1-3; D gene ambiguous. This CDR3 is built from 15 residues. Germline V gene data show CDR1 as SEHNR and CDR2 as FQNEAQ (reference sequence). Trimming took 5 bases from V and 0 from J, leaving 11 bases between them. The CDR3 region has the DNA TGTGCCAGCAGCCAGACACTCCTCTCTGGAAACACCATATATTTT. Translated, it gives CASSQTLLSGNTIYF. Supplemented by reference TRBV7-9 and TRBJ1-3, the full variable domain reads DTGVSQNPRHKITKRGQNVTFRCDPISEHNRLYWYRQTLGQGPEFLTYFQNEAQLEKSRLLSDRFSAERPKGSFSTLEIQRTEQGDSAMYLCASSQTLLSGNTIYFGEGSWLTVV.